This entry lists 18 T cell receptor beta chains sequenced from one sample in a study of blood T cell repertoires in COVID-19. TCRdb keeps only in-frame clones here, not all; method: immunoSEQ multiplex PCR. The sample consists of 200,000 to 300,000 clones, 90% of them appearing once. Input material: peripheral blood. Receptors originate from a woman in her thirties or forties with acute or convalescent COVID-19.

The V gene is TRBV2, the J gene TRBJ1-1, with 9 nucleotides matching TRBD1. Trimming removed 7 bases from V and 6 bases from J; junction bases left unmatched: 9. The CDR3 totals 14 residues. Germline loops: CDR1 SNHLY, CDR2 FYNNEI. In DNA form, the CDR3 reads TGTGCCAGCAAACCGGGACAGGGTACCCCTGAAGCTTTCTTT. Amino acids: CASKPGQGTPEAFF.

This clone was observed once. The identical CDR3 is also encoded by other nucleotide sequences in the sample. V and J are TRBV5-6 and TRBJ1-5, with a possible D match to TRBD1 (5 bases). The V gene lost 0 bases and the J gene lost 6 bases, with 7 bases spanning the gap. The CDR3 extends over 13 amino acids. From germline, CDR1 is SGHDT and CDR2 YYEEEE. CDR3 protein: CASSLGGGQPQHF. DNA for the CDR3: TGTGCCAGCAGCTTGGGGGGGGGTCAGCCCCAGCATTTT. Drawing the rest from reference TRBV5-6 and TRBJ1-5, the complete variable domain is DAGVTQSPTHLIKTRGQQVTLRCSPKSGHDTVSWYQQALGQGPQFIFQYYEEEERQRGNFPDRFSGHQFPNYSSELNVNALLLGDSALYLCASSLGGGQPQHFGDGTRLSIL.

This clone occurred once. This chain connects TRBV9 to TRBJ1-2; TRBD1 might be the D (6 bases). Germline V lookup: CDR1 SGDLS, CDR2 YYNGEE. V lost 3 bases and J 4 bases, leaving 10 bases between the germline ends. The length of the CDR3 is 13 residues. The CDR3 loop is CASSEGTSYGYTF. Here the CDR3 DNA reads TGTGCCAGCAGCGAAGGGACATCCTATGGCTACACCTTC.

The chain couples TRBV11-3 to TRBJ1-3, with 8 bases aligning to TRBD1. CDR3 length: 19 amino acids. V lost 1 base to trimming and J lost 0 bases; unmatched junction nucleotides: 11. Germline V gene sequence: CDR1 SGHNT, CDR2 YENEEA. DNA for the CDR3: TGTGCCAGCAGCTTAGCATCCGGGACAGGTACGAGCTCTGGAAACACCATATATTTT. Translated: CASSLASGTGTSSGNTIYF. The full variable domain, completed using reference TRBV11-3 and TRBJ1-3, is EAGVVQSPRYKIIEKKQPVAFWCNPISGHNTLYWYLQNLGQGPELLIRYENEEAVDDSQLPKDRFSAERLKGVDSTLKIQPAELGDSAVYLCASSLASGTGTSSGNTIYFGEGSWLTVV.

The chain couples TRBV6-5 to TRBJ1-1; 7 nucleotides line up with TRBD1. V was pared by 6 bases and J by 2 bases, with 3 bases of the junction left unmatched. CDR3 length: 13 residues. Germline V CDR1 and CDR2: MNHEY, SVGAGI. CDR3 coding DNA: TGTGCCAGCAGGAGGGGGCGTAACACTGAAGCTTTCTTT. Translating it yields CASRRGRNTEAFF.

This clone came up once. The chain recombines TRBV19 with TRBJ1-1; TRBD1 agrees at 7 bases. This CDR3 has 17 amino acids. Germline lookup yields CDR1 LNHDA and CDR2 SQIVND (reference sequence). The V segment lost 0 bases and the J segment 1 base; nucleotides outside the gene matches: 8. The CDR3 protein is CASSIDLSTGQNTEAFF. The CDR3 bases are TGTGCCAGTAGTATAGATCTTTCGACAGGGCAGAACACTGAAGCTTTCTTT.

Only a few counts were recorded for this clone. This chain joins TRBV6-5 and TRBJ2-5, with D possibly being TRBD2 (5 bases). The germline gives CDR1 MNHEY, CDR2 SVGAGI. The V end was cut by 7 bases, the J end by 1 base, with 16 bases between. CDR3 length: 15 residues. The CDR3 bases are TGTGCCAGCAATACGAAACCGGGGTCCCAAGAGACCCAGTACTTC. Encoded protein: CASNTKPGSQETQYF.

The chain combines TRBV5-1 with TRBJ1-2; 7 bases align to TRBD1. Germline V gene sequence: CDR1 SGHRS, CDR2 YFSETQ. The CDR3 extends over 13 amino acids. V lost 4 bases, J lost 2 bases, and 2 bases stayed unmatched. In nucleotides, the CDR3 is TGCGCCAGCAGCCCGACAGGGAACTATGGCTACACCTTC. Translation gives CASSPTGNYGYTF.

This clone has just one count. The chain employs TRBV28 and TRBJ1-1, with 8 nucleotides matching TRBD1. V trimming: 5 bases; J trimming: 7 bases; junction bases outside the gene matches: 15. Germline CDR1 MDHEN, CDR2 SYDVKM. The CDR3 loop spans 16 amino acids. The CDR3 coding sequence is TGTGCCAGCAGTCTCCCGAAAGGACAGGGATCATATGAAGCTTTCTTT. Residues: CASSLPKGQGSYEAFF.

Notes on this clone: The CDR3 ends on some other residue instead of the conserved phenylalanine or tryptophan, so this is likely a read error. It is unclear where the CDR3 begins or ends on the DNA, so no DNA is shown, and the CDR3 is as TCRdb lists it. The chain has TRBV11-2 and TRBJ1-2; TRBD1 reflects the table's D call only, with no check against the DNA. The CDR3 is made up of 10 amino acids, end residues included. Germline V gives CDR1 SGHAT, CDR2 FQNNGV. This CDR3 reads CASSLPPRDR.

Notes on this clone: At the DNA level, this CDR3 is encoded by other sequences in the same sample as well. This chain uses TRBV7-2 with TRBJ2-1; weak D call: TRBD1 (5 bases). Germline-derived CDR1 and CDR2 are SGHTA and FQGNSA. V gave up 2 bases and J gave up 10 bases, with 9 bases separating them. The CDR3 loop spans 12 amino acids. This CDR3 reads CASSLRGNEQFF. The CDR3, as DNA: TGTGCCAGCAGCTTAAGGGGAAACGAGCAGTTCTTC. The whole variable domain, filled in from reference TRBV7-2 and TRBJ2-1, reads GAGVSQSPSNKVTEKGKDVELRCDPISGHTALYWYRQSLGQGLEFLIYFQGNSAPDKSGLPSDRFSAERTGGSVSTLTIQRTQQEDSAVYLCASSLRGNEQFFGPGTRLTVL.

CDR3 bases: TGCGCCAGCAGTGGGGGCATTGGAACTGAAGCTTTCTTT. Translation: CASSGGIGTEAFF. The chain carries TRBV10-2 and TRBJ1-1; a possible D gene is TRBD1 (5 bases). Trimming took off 4 bases at V and 5 bases at J, with 11 bases between the two ends. Germline CDR1 reads WSHSY; CDR2 reads SAAADI. This CDR3 region has 13 residues.

The chain combines TRBV6-2 or TRBV6-3 with TRBJ2-7; 8 bases are a match to TRBD1. J lost 6 bases, V lost 5 bases, and 0 bases had no gene match. CDR3 length: 11 amino acids. Germline values: CDR1 MNHEY, CDR2 SVGEGT. This CDR3 reads CASSDRGEQYV. CDR3 nucleotide sequence: TGTGCCAGCAGTGACAGGGGCGAGCAGTACGTC.

The chain has TRBV19 and TRBJ1-5; TRBD1 agrees at 8 bases. The CDR3 extends over 13 amino acids. Trimming took 3 bases from V and 12 from J; bases not matched to a gene: 7. Germline CDR1 reads LNHDA; CDR2 reads SQIVND (reference sequence). The CDR3 sequence: CASSITGGTDQHF. The CDR3 DNA reads TGTGCCAGTAGTATCACAGGGGGGACAGACCAGCATTTT.

CDR3 nucleotide sequence: TGTGCCAGCAATACAGGGGGGTCTTTCACTGAAGCTTTCTTT. It translates to CASNTGGSFTEAFF. V and J are TRBV27 and TRBJ1-1; 8 bases map to TRBD1. The CDR3 is made up of 14 amino acids. Per the germline V gene, CDR1 is MNHEY and CDR2 is SMNVEV (reference sequence). The J segment lost 4 bases and the V segment lost 7 bases, leaving 8 bases of the junction unmatched.

This clone was recorded once. A read error is likely, as this CDR3 ends without the conserved phenylalanine or tryptophan. The chain is built from TRBV6-5 and TRBJ1-2; 8 bases are shared with TRBD1. CDR3 size: 14 residues. Trimming removed 5 bases from V and 3 bases from J; junction bases left unmatched: 5. Germline V gene lookup returns CDR1 MNHEY and CDR2 SVGAGI. In DNA form, the CDR3 reads TGTGCCAGCAGTCGACAGGGGTTAGACTATGGCTACACCCTC. Amino acids: CASSRQGLDYGYTL.

The V call is TRBV6-5, the J call TRBJ1-3; unclear D gene. The CDR3 length is 16 residues. Trimming stripped 4 bases from V and 2 bases from J, with 15 bases between. Germline CDR1 is MNHEY and CDR2 is SVGAGI. The CDR3 here is CASSSSYSKAGNTIYF. The CDR3 region has the DNA TGTGCCAGCAGTTCATCTTACTCGAAAGCTGGAAACACCATATATTTT.

In its sample, this clone was seen a few times. The V call is TRBV6-6, the J call TRBJ1-5; the D gene is possibly TRBD1 (5 bases). Trimming removed 8 bases from V and 4 bases from J, with 21 bases in between. Looked up from germline, CDR1 is MNHNY and CDR2 is SVGAGI (reference sequence). CDR3 length: 16 amino acids. CDR3 sequence reads: CASLPPPGNLNQPQHF. CDR3 nucleotide sequence: TGTGCCAGCCTCCCACCCCCAGGGAACTTAAATCAGCCCCAGCATTTT.